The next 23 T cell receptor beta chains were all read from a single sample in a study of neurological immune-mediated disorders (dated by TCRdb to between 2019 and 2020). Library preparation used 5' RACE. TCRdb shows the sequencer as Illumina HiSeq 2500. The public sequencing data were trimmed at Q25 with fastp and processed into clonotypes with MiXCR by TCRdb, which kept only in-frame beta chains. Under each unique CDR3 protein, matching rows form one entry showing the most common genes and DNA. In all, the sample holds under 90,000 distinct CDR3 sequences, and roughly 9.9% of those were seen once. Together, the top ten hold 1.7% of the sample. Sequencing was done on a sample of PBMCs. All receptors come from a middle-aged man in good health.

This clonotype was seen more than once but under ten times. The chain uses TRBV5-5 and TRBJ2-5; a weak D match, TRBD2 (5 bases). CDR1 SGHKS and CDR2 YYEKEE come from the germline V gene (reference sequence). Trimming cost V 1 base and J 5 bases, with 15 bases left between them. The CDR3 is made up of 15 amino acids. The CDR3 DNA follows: TGTGCCAGCAGCTTGTGGGCAAGCGGAGTCGAGACCCAGTACTTC. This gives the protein CASSLWASGVETQYF.

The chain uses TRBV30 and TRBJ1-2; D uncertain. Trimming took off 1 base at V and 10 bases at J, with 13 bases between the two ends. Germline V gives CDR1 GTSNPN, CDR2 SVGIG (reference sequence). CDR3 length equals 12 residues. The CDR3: CAWSEWTDLYTF. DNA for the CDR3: TGTGCCTGGAGTGAGTGGACGGATCTCTACACCTTC.

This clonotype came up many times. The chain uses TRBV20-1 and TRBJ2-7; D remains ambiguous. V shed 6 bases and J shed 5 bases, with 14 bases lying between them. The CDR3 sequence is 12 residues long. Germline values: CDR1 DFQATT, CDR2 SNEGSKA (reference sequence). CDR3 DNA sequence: TGCAGTGCCCGTACTTTTGGAGACGAGCAGTACTTC. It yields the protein CSARTFGDEQYF.

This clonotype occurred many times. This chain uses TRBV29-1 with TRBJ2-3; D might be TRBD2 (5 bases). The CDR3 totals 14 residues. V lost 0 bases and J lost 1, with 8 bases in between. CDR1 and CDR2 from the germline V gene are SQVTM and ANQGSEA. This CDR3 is CSVEDLEGTDTQYF. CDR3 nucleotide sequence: TGCAGCGTTGAAGATCTGGAGGGCACAGATACGCAGTATTTT.

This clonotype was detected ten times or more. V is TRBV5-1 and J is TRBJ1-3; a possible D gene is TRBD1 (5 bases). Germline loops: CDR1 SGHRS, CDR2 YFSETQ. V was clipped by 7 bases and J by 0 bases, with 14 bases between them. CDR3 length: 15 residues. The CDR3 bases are TGCGCCAGCTGTATCGGGGACCCCTCTGGAAACACCATATATTTT. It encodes CASCIGDPSGNTIYF. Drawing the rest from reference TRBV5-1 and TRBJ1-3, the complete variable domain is KAGVTQTPRYLIKTRGQQVTLSCSPISGHRSVSWYQQTPGQGLQFLFEYFSETQRNKGNFPGRFSGRQFSNSRSEMNVSTLELGDSALYLCASCIGDPSGNTIYFGEGSWLTVV.

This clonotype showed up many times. CDR3 protein: CASSHTGTRPETQYF. CDR3 nucleotide sequence: TGTGCCAGCAGTCATACCGGGACTCGACCTGAGACCCAGTACTTC. This sequence joins TRBV28 and TRBJ2-5; a weak D match, TRBD2 (6 bases). The CDR3 is 15 amino acids. Between the trimmed V and J ends, which lost 5 bases and 5 bases, there was a span of 18 bases. Germline V gene lookup returns CDR1 MDHEN and CDR2 SYDVKM.

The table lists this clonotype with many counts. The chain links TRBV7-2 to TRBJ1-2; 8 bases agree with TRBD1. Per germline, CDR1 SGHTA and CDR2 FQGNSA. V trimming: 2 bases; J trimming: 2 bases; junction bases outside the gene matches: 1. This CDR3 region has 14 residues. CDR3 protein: CASSLTGGNYGYTF. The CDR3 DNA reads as TGTGCCAGCAGCTTAACAGGGGGAAACTATGGCTACACCTTC.

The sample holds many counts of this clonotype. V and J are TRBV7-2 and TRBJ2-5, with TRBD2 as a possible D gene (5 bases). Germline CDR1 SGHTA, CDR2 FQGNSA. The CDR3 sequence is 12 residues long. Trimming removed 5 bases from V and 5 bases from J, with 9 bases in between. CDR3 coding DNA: TGTGCCAGCAGCCCCGGGATGGAGACCCAGTACTTC. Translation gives CASSPGMETQYF.

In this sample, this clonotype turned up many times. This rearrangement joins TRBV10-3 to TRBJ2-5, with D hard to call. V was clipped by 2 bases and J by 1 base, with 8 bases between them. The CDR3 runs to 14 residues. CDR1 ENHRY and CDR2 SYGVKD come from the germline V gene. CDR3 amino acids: CAISEMAGQETQYF. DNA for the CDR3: TGTGCCATCAGTGAGATGGCAGGCCAAGAGACCCAGTACTTC.

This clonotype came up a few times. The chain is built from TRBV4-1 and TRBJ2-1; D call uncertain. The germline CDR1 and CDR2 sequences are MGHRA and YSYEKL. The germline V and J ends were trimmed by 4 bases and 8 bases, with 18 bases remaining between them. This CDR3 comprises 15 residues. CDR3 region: CASSPERIESHEQFF. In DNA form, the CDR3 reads TGCGCCAGCAGCCCAGAGAGGATAGAGTCACATGAGCAGTTCTTC.

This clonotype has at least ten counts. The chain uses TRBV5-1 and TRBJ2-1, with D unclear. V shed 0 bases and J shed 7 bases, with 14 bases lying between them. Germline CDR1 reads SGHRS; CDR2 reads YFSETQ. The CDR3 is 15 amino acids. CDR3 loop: CASSLERPPENEQFF. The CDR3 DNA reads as TGCGCCAGCAGCTTGGAGCGCCCCCCGGAGAATGAGCAGTTCTTC.

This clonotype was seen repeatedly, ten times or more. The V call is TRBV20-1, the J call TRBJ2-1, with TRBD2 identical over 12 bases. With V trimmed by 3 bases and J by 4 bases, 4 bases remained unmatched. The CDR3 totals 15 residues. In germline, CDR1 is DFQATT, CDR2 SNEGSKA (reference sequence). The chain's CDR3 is CSASDTSGRYNEQFF. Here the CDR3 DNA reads TGCAGTGCTAGTGACACTAGCGGGAGGTACAATGAGCAGTTCTTC.

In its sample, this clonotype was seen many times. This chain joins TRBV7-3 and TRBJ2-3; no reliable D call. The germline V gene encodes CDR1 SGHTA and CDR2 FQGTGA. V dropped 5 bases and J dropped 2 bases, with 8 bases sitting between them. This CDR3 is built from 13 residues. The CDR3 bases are TGTGCCAGCAGCCCCAGAACCACAGATACGCAGTATTTT. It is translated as CASSPRTTDTQYF. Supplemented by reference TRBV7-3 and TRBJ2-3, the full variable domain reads GAGVSQTPSNKVTEKGKYVELRCDPISGHTALYWYRQSLGQGPEFLIYFQGTGAADDSGLPNDRFFAVRPEGSVSTLKIQRTERGDSAVYLCASSPRTTDTQYFGPGTRLTVL.

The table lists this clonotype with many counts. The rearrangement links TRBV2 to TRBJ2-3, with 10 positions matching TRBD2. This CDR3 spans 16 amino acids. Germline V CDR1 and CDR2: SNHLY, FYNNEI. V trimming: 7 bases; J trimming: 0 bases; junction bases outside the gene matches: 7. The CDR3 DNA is TGTGCCAGCATTCGGGGACTAGCGACTAGCACAGATACGCAGTATTTT. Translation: CASIRGLATSTDTQYF.

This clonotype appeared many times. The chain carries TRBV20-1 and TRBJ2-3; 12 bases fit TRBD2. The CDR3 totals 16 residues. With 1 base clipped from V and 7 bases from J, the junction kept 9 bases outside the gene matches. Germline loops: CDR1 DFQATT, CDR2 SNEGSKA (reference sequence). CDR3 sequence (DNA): TGCAGTGCTAGAGGGGCTAGCGGGGGGGTCCAGCATACGCAGTATTTT. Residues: CSARGASGGVQHTQYF.

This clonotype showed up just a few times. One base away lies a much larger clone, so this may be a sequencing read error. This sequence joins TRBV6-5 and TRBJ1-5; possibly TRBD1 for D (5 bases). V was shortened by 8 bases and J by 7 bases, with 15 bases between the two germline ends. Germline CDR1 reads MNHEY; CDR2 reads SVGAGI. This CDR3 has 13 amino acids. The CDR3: CASRTWDGQPQHF. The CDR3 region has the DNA TGTGCCAGCCGGACATGGGATGGCCAGCCCCAGCATTTT.

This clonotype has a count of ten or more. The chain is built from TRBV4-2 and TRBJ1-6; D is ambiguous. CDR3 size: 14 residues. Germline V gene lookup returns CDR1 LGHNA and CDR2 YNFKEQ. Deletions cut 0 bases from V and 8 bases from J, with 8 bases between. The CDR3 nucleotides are TGTGCCAGCAGCCAAGAATTCCGGGATTCACCCCTCCACTTT. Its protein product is CASSQEFRDSPLHF.

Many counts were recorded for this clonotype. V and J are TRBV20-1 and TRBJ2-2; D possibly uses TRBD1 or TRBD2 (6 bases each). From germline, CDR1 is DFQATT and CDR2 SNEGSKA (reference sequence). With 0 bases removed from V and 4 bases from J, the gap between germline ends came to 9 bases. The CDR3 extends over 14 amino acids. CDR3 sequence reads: CSARDGGLTGELFF. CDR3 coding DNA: TGCAGTGCTAGAGATGGGGGGCTCACCGGGGAGCTGTTTTTT.

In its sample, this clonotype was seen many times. In nucleotides, the CDR3 is TGTGCCATCAGTGTTCTCAGGGGGCAAGAGCAGTACTTC. The encoded protein is CAISVLRGQEQYF. V is TRBV10-3 and J is TRBJ2-7; 8 nucleotides agree with TRBD1. The junction had 6 bases not matched to a gene; V was cut back by 4 bases and J by 7 bases. Germline-derived CDR1 and CDR2 are ENHRY and SYGVKD. This CDR3 region has 13 residues.

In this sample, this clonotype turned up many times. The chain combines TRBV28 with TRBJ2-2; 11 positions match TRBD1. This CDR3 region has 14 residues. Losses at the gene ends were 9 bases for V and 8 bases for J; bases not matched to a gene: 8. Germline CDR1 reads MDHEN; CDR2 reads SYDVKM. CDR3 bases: TGTGCCAGTCTACCGGGACAGGGGGTTGGGGAGCTGTTTTTT. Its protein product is CASLPGQGVGELFF.

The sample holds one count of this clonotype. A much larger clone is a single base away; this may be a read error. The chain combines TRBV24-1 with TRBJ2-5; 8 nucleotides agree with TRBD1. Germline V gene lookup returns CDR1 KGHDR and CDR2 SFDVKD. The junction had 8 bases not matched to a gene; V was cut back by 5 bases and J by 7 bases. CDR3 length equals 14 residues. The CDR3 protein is CATSGPTGVGTQYF. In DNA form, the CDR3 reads TGTGCCACCAGTGGCCCGACAGGGGTGGGGACCCAGTACTTC.

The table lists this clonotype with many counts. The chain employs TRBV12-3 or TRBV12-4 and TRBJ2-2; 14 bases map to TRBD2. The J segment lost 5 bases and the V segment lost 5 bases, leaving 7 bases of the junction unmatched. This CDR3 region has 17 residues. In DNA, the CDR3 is TGTGCCAGCAGTCTCCGACTAGCGGGGGGGCGTACCGGGGAGCTGTTTTTT. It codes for CASSLRLAGGRTGELFF.

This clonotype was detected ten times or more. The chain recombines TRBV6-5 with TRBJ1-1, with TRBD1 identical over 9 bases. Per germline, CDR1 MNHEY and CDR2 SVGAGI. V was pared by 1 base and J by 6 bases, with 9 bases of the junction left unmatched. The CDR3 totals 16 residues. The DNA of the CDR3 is TGTGCCAGCAGTTACTTACAGGGGGCTGGAGGTCCTGAAGCTTTCTTT. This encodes CASSYLQGAGGPEAFF.